This T cell receptor beta chain was observed in a study of T cells in Graves' hyperthyroidism and ophthalmopathy. This clonotype has more than one count but fewer than ten. The investigators amplified TCR beta CDR3 regions from RNA transcripts. Carried out on the TCR CDR3, a first-round RT-PCR used the HTBI primer set. MiXCR, applied by TCRdb to the multiplex PCR reads, yields one record per CDR3 protein. Altogether hundreds of thousands of distinct CDR3 sequences are present, less than 20% being singletons, with the ten largest covering almost 8%. The CDR3 runs to 15 residues. Germline CDR1 and CDR2: GTSNPN and SVGIG (reference sequence). V shed 2 bases and J shed 2 bases, with 13 bases lying between them.

The rearrangement links TRBV30 to TRBJ1-5; D uncertain. What was sequenced was blood. The clonotype originates from a woman aged 18-30 years with Graves' hyperthyroidism. CDR3 in amino acids: CAWSPRRVGNQPQHF. Written as DNA, the CDR3 is TGTGCCTGGAGTCCACGAAGGGTGGGCAATCAGCCCCAGCATTTT.